These 8 T cell receptor beta chains were sequenced from one sample in a study of cytomegalovirus exposure and HLA in healthy donors. PCR primers comprised 60 Vbeta and 13 Jbeta primers. Only in-frame clones appear in the TCRdb table, and some are missing; sequencing was by immunoSEQ multiplex PCR. The sample contains around 200,000 clones, 83% of which appear only once. The sequencing sample was made of PBMCs. All receptors come from a girl aged 10 to 17 in good health and CMV-seronegative.

V and J are TRBV7-9 and TRBJ2-1, with 11 bases fitting TRBD2. Germline trimming cut 4 bases from V and 0 bases from J; bases unmatched to any gene: 5. This CDR3 spans 17 amino acids. CDR1 SEHNR and CDR2 FQNEAQ come from the germline V gene (reference sequence). CDR3 region: CASSSGTSGSSYNEQFF. The CDR3 DNA reads as TGTGCCAGCAGCTCAGGGACTAGCGGTAGCTCCTACAATGAGCAGTTCTTC.

V usage is TRBV19 and J usage is TRBJ1-4; 8 bases line up with TRBD1. CDR1 is LNHDA, CDR2 SQIVND, per germline (reference sequence). V was pared by 4 bases and J by 10 bases, with 11 bases of the junction left unmatched. The CDR3 runs 15 residues. As DNA, the CDR3 is TGTGCCAGTAGTACCGACAGGGGTTATTTGGGAAAACTGTTTTTT. Protein: CASSTDRGYLGKLFF.

This clone is a singleton in its sample. The chain uses TRBV9 and TRBJ2-1; D is perhaps TRBD2 (5 bases). The germline V and J ends were trimmed by 3 bases and 2 bases, with 15 bases remaining between them. Germline V gene sequence: CDR1 SGDLS, CDR2 YYNGEE. The CDR3 spans 16 residues. The CDR3 loop reads CASSARSSGAYNEQFF. The CDR3 DNA is TGTGCCAGCAGCGCCCGCTCGAGCGGAGCCTACAATGAGCAGTTCTTC.

This chain connects TRBV9 to TRBJ1-6; no clear D gene. Germline V gene sequence: CDR1 SGDLS, CDR2 YYNGEE. V was pared by 4 bases and J by 0 bases, with 14 bases between. The CDR3 totals 17 residues. CDR3 loop: CASSTARDSSYNSPLHF. The CDR3 DNA follows: TGTGCCAGCAGCACCGCACGAGATAGCTCCTATAATTCACCCCTCCACTTT. Using reference TRBV9 and TRBJ1-6 for the parts outside the CDR3, the full variable domain is DSGVTQTPKHLITATGQRVTLRCSPRSGDLSVYWYQQSLDQGLQFLIQYYNGEERAKGNILERFSAQQFPDLHSELNLSSLELGDSALYFCASSTARDSSYNSPLHFGNGTRLTVT.

The chain is built from TRBV7-8 and TRBJ2-1, with D unresolved. This CDR3 is 13 amino acids long. Between the trimmed V and J ends, which lost 8 bases and 5 bases, there was a span of 13 bases. Per germline, CDR1 SGHVS and CDR2 FQNEAQ. In DNA form, the CDR3 reads TGTGCCAGCCGGTTAAGATCTCACAATGAGCAGTTCTTC. Protein product: CASRLRSHNEQFF.

Here the CDR3 reads CASRPRGGRERGDEQFF. The CDR3 bases are TGTGCCAGCAGACCTCGCGGGGGGAGGGAAAGAGGGGATGAGCAGTTCTTC. J is TRBJ2-1 and V is TRBV5-4, with 8 nucleotides matching TRBD2. This CDR3 spans 17 amino acids. The germline V gene has CDR1 SGHNT and CDR2 YYREEE (reference sequence). The junction had 18 bases not matched to a gene; V was cut back by 5 bases and J by 8 bases. Full variable domain (rest looked up from reference TRBV5-4 and TRBJ2-1): ETGVTQSPTHLIKTRGQQVTLRCSSQSGHNTVSWYQQALGQGPQFIFQYYREEENGRGNFPPRFSGLQFPNYSSELNVNALELDDSALYLCASRPRGGRERGDEQFFGPGTRLTVL.

V is TRBV19 and J is TRBJ2-3, with 14 bases identical to TRBD2. The J segment lost 0 bases and the V segment lost 7 bases, leaving 15 bases of the junction unmatched. Germline V gene data show CDR1 as LNHDA and CDR2 as SQIVND (reference sequence). The CDR3 sequence is 20 residues long. In DNA form, the CDR3 reads TGTGCCAGTACCTCATCATATCCGGGACTAGCGGGAGTAAGCACAGATACGCAGTATTTT. Protein: CASTSSYPGLAGVSTDTQYF. The full variable domain, with the rest looked up from reference TRBV19 and TRBJ2-3, is DGGITQSPKYLFRKEGQNVTLSCEQNLNHDAMYWYRQDPGQGLRLIYYSQIVNDFQKGDIAEGYSVSREKKESFPLTVTSAQKNPTAFYLCASTSSYPGLAGVSTDTQYFGPGTRLTVL.

The rearrangement joins TRBV10-3 to TRBJ2-1; TRBD2 aligns across 12 bases. With 4 bases clipped from V and 8 bases from J, the junction kept 3 bases outside the gene matches. Germline V gene sequence: CDR1 ENHRY, CDR2 SYGVKD. The CDR3 has 14 amino acids. CDR3 sequence reads: CAISGTSGIDEQFF. CDR3 coding DNA: TGTGCCATCAGTGGGACTAGCGGGATAGATGAGCAGTTCTTC.